This TCR beta chain stems from a study of technical replicates of blood from four donors. Sequencing used immunoSEQ multiplex PCR; TCRdb keeps in-frame clones, though not all of them. The sample carries 80,000 to 95,000 clones, 90% to 97% recorded once. The CDR3 is 13 residues long. Germline CDR1 reads SGDLS; CDR2 reads YYNGEE. V was clipped by 2 bases and J by 6 bases, with 11 bases between them. The sample taken for sequencing was T cells isolated from PBMCs. The V and J genes are TRBV9 and TRBJ1-2, with D perhaps TRBD1 (5 bases). The clonotype was recovered from a human donor in good health. The CDR3: CASSVGGFNGYTF. CDR3 in DNA: TGTGCCAGCAGCGTCGGGGGGTTTAATGGCTACACCTTC.